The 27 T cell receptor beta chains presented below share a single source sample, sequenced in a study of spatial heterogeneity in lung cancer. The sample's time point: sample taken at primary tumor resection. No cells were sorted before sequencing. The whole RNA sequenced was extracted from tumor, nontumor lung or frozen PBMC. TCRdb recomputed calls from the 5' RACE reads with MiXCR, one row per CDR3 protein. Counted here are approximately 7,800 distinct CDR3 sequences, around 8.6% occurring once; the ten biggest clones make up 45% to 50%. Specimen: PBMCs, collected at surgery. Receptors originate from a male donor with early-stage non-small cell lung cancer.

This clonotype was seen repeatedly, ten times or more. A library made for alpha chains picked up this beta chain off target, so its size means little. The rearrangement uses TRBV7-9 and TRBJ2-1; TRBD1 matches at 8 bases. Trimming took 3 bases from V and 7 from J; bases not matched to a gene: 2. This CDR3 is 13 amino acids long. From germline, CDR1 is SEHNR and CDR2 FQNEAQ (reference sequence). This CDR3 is CASSLTGVNEQFF. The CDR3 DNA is TGTGCCAGCAGCTTGACAGGGGTAAATGAGCAGTTCTTC.

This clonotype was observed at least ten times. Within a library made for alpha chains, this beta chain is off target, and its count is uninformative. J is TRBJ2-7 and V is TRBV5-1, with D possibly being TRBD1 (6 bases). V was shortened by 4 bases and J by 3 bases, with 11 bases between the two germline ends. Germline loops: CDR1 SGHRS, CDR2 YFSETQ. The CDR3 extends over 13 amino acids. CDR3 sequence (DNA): TGCGCCAGCAGCCCGCCGGACAGCTACGAGCAGTACTTC. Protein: CASSPPDSYEQYF.

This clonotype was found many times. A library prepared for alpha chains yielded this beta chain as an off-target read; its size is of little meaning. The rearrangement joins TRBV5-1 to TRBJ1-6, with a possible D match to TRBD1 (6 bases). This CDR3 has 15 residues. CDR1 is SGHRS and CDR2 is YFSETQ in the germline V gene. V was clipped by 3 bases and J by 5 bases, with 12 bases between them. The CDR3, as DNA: TGCGCCAGCAGCTCCGGACAGACAAATAATTCACCCCTCCACTTT. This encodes CASSSGQTNNSPLHF.

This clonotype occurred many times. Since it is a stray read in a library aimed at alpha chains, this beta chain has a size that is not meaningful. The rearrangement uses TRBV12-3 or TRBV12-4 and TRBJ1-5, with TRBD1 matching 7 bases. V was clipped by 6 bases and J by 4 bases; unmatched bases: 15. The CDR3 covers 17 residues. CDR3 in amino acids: CASSLRTGTETNQPQHF. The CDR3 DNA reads TGTGCCAGCAGCCTAAGAACCGGGACAGAGACGAATCAGCCCCAGCATTTT.

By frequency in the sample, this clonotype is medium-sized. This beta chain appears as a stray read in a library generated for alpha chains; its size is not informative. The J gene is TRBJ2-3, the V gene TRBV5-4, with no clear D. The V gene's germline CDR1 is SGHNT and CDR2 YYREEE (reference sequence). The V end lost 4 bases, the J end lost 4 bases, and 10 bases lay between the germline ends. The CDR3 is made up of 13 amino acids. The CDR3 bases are TGTGCCAGCAGCCCCCTCGGCGCAGATACGCAGTATTTT. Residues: CASSPLGADTQYF.

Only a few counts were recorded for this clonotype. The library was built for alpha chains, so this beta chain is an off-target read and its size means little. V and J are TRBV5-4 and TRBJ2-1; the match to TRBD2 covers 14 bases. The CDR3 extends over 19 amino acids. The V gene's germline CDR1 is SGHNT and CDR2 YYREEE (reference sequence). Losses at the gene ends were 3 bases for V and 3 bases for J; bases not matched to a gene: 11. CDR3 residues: CASSSPGLAGDGIYNEQFF. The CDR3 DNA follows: TGTGCCAGCAGCTCTCCGGGACTAGCGGGAGATGGGATCTACAATGAGCAGTTCTTC.

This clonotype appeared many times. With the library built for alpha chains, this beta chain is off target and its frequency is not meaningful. CDR3 DNA sequence: TGTGCCAGCAGTTTAGAACAGCCGGGGGTGGCTTTCTTT. It specifies CASSLEQPGVAFF. This sequence joins TRBV12-3 or TRBV12-4 and TRBJ1-1; tentative D call: TRBD1 (5 bases). CDR3 length equals 13 residues. V lost 1 base and J lost 11, with 14 bases in between.

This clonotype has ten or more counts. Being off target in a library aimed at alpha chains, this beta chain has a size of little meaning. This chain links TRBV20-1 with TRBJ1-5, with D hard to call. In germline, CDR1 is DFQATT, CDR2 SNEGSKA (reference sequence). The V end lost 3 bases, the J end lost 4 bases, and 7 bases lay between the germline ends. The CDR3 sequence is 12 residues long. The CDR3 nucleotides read TGCAGTGCTAGTAGGCCTAATCAGCCCCAGCATTTT. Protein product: CSASRPNQPQHF.

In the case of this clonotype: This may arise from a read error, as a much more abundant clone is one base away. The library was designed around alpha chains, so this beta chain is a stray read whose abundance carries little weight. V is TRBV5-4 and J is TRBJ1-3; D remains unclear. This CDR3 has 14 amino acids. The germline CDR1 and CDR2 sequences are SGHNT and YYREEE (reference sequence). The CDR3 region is CVSSLEGLRDTIYF. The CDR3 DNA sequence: TGTGTCAGCAGCTTGGAGGGTCTTCGAGACACCATATATTTT.

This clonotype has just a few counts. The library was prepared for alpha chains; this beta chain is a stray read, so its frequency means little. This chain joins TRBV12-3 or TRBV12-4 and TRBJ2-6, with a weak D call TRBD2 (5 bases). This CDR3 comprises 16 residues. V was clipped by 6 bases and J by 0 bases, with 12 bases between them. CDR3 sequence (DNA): TGTGCCAGCAGCCAGGAGGTAGGCTCTGGGGCCAACGTCCTGACTTTC. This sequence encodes CASSQEVGSGANVLTF.

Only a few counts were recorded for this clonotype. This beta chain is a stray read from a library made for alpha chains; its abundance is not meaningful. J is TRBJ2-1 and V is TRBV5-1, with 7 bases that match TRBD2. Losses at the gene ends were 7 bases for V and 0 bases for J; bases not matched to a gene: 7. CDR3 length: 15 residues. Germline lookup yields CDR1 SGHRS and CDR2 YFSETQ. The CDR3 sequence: CASQTSASSYNEQFF. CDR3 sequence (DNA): TGCGCCAGCCAAACTAGCGCAAGCTCCTACAATGAGCAGTTCTTC.

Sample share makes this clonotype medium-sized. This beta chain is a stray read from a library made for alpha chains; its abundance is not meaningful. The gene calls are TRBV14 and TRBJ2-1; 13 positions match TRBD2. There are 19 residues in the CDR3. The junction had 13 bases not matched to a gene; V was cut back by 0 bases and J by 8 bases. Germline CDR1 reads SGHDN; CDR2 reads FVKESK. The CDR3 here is CASSQEAHGLAGVIDEQFF. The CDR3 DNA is TGTGCCAGCAGCCAAGAGGCCCATGGACTAGCGGGAGTAATAGATGAGCAGTTCTTC.

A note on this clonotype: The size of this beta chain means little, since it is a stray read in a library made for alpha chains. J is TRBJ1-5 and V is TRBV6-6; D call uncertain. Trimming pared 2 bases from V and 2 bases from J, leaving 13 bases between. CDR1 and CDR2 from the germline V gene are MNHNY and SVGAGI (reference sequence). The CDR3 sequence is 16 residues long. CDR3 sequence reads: CASSYPGSQRNQPQHF. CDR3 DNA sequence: TGTGCCAGCAGTTACCCGGGAAGTCAGCGCAATCAGCCCCAGCATTTT.

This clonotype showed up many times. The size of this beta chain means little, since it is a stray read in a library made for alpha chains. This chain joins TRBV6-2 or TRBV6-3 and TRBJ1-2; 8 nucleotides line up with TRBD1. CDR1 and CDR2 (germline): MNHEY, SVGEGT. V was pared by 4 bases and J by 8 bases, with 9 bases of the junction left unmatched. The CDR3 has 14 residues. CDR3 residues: CASSSGTGLRGYTF. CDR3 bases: TGTGCCAGCAGTTCAGGGACAGGACTTAGAGGCTACACCTTC.

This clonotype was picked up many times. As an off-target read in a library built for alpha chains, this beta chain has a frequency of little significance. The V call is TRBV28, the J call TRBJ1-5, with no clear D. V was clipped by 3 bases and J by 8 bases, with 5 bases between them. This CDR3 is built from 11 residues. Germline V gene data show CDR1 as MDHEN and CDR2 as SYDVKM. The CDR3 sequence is CASSLEEPQHF. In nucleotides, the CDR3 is TGTGCCAGCAGTTTGGAGGAGCCCCAGCATTTT.

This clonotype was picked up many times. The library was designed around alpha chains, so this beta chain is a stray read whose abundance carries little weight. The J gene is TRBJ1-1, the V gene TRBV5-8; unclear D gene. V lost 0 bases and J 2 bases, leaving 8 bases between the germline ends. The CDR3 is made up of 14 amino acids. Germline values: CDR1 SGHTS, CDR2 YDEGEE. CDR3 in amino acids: CASSLETTNTEAFF. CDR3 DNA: TGTGCCAGCAGCTTGGAGACAACTAACACTGAAGCTTTCTTT.

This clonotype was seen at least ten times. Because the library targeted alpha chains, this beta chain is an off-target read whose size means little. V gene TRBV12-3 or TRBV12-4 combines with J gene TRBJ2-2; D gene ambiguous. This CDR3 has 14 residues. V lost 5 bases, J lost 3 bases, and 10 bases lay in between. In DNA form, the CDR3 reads TGTGCCAGCAGTCTCGACTCTGACACCGGGGAGCTGTTTTTT. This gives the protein CASSLDSDTGELFF.

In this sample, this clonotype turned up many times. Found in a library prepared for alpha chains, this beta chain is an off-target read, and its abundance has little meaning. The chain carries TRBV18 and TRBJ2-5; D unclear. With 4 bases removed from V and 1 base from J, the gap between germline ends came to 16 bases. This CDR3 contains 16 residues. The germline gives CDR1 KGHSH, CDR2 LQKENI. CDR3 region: CASSLLSAGTQETQYF. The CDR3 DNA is TGTGCCAGCTCACTACTGAGCGCAGGCACCCAAGAGACCCAGTACTTC. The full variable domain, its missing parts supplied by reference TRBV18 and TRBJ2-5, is NAGVMQNPRHLVRRRGQEARLRCSPMKGHSHVYWYRQLPEEGLKFMVYLQKENIIDESGMPKERFSAEFPKEGPSILRIQQVVRGDSAAYFCASSLLSAGTQETQYFGPGTRLLVL.

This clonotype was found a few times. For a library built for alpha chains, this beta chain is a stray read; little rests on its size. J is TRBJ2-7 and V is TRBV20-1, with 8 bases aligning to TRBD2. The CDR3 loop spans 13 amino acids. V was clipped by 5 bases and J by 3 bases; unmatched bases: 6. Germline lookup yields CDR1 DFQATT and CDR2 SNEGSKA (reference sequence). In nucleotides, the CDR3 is TGCAGTGCTCCTAGGACTAGCCACTACGAGCAGTACTTC. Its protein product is CSAPRTSHYEQYF.

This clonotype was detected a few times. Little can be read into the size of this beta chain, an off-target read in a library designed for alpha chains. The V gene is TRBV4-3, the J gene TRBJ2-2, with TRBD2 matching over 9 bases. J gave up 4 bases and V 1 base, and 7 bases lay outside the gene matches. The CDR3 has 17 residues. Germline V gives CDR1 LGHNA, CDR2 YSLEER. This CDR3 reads CASSQGTGLAGTGELFF. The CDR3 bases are TGCGCCAGCAGCCAAGGAACGGGACTAGCAGGCACCGGGGAGCTGTTTTTT.

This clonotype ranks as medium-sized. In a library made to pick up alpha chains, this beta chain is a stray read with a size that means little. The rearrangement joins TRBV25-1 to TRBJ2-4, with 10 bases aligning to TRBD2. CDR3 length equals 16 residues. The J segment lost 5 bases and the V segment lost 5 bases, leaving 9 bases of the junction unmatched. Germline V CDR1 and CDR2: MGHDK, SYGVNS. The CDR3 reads CASSKREGLGENIQYF. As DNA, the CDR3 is TGTGCCAGCAGTAAGCGGGAGGGCCTAGGGGAAAACATTCAGTACTTC.

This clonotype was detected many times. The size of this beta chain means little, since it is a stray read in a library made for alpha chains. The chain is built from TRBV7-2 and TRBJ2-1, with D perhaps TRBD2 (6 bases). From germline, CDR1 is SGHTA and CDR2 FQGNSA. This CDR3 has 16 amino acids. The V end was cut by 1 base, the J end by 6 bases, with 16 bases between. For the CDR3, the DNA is TGTGCCAGCAGCTTAGGTCAGGGTAGCGGTCTCAATGAGCAGTTCTTC. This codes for CASSLGQGSGLNEQFF.

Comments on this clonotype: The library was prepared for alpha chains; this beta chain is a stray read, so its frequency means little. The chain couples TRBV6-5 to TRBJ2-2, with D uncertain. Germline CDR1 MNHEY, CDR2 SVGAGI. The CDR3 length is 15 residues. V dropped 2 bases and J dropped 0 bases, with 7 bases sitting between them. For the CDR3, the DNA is TGTGCCAGCAGTTACGGGCGCTCGAACACCGGGGAGCTGTTTTTT. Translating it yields CASSYGRSNTGELFF.

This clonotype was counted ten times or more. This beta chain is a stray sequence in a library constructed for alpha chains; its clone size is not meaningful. The CDR3 here is CASSPLSGRADEQYF. Here the CDR3 DNA reads TGTGCCAGCAGCCCTCTGAGCGGGAGGGCCGACGAGCAGTACTTC. The rearrangement links TRBV11-3 to TRBJ2-7; 10 nucleotides match TRBD2. Trimming removed 5 bases from V and 5 bases from J; junction bases left unmatched: 9. Germline CDR1 and CDR2: SGHNT and YENEEA. This CDR3 is built from 15 residues. Full variable domain (rest looked up from reference TRBV11-3 and TRBJ2-7): EAGVVQSPRYKIIEKKQPVAFWCNPISGHNTLYWYLQNLGQGPELLIRYENEEAVDDSQLPKDRFSAERLKGVDSTLKIQPAELGDSAVYLCASSPLSGRADEQYFGPGTRLTVT.

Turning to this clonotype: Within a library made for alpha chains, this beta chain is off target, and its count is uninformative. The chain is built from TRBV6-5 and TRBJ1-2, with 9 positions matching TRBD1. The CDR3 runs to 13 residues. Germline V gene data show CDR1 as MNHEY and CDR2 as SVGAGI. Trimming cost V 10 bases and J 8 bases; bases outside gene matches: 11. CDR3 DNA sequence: TGTGCCACCTTGCCGGGACAGGGTCGCGGCTACACCTTC. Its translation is CATLPGQGRGYTF.

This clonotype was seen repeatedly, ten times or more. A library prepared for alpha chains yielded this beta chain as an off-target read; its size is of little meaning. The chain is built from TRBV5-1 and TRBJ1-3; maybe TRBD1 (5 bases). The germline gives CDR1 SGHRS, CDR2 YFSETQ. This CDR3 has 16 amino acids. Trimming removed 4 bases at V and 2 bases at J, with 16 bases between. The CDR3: CASSRTGAGTGNTIYF. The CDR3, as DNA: TGCGCCAGCAGCAGAACAGGTGCAGGGACTGGAAACACCATATATTTT.

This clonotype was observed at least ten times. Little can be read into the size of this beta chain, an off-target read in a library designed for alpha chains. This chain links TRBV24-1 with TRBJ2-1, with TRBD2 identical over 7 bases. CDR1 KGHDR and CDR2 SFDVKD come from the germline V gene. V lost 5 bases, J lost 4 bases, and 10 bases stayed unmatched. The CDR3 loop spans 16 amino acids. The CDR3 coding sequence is TGTGCCACCAGTGGTGTGGGAGGGGTACATTACAATGAGCAGTTCTTC. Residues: CATSGVGGVHYNEQFF.